This is a list of T cell receptor beta chains from one sample in a study of T cell changes during pregnancy in multiple sclerosis. Method: immunoSEQ multiplex PCR; TCRdb's copy keeps in-frame clones and lacks some. The table lists about 17,000 clones, under 90% of them singletons. The material was CD8+ T cells from peripheral blood mononuclear cells, obtained after pregnancy. The receptors stem from a female donor with multiple sclerosis, enrolled in a pregnancy study. Both conserved end residues are trimmed from each CDR3.

>TRBJ2-7|TRBV27
ASSSEGASEQY
>TRBJ2-1|TRBV27
ASTTGATGNEQF
>TRBJ1-1|TRBV20-1
SAREGVEAF
>TRBJ2-1|TRBV28
ASSSPKTGTVYNEQF
>TRBJ2-7|TRBV27
ASSFLHSDRGPNEQY
>TRBJ2-3|TRBV7-2
ASSAYRGLTDTQY
>TRBJ1-1|TRBV7-3
ASSLSGQGSGNTEAF
>TRBJ2-3|TRBV14
ASSLYAGLSLGTQY
>TRBJ1-1|TRBV11-1
ASSPGVGSREAF
>TRBJ1-1|TRBV29-1
SVAGGETEAF
>TRBJ2-1|TRBV29-1
SVGLDIHNEQF
>TRBJ2-7|TRBV27
ASRLATDSYEQY
>TRBJ1-2|TRBV7-8
ASSLGSRGNPYGYT
>TRBJ1-3|TRBV13
ASSYPRGSSGNTIY
>TRBJ2-7|TRBV7-2
ASSREVPYEQY
>TRBJ2-5|TRBV9
ASSVLDRGEAQY
>TRBJ2-1|TRBV4-2
TSSQTGGPISYNEQF
>TRBJ2-1|TRBV29-1
SGSGLAGTYNEQF
>TRBJ2-2|TRBV30
AWSEAGTGSGELF
>TRBJ1-4|TRBV7-9
ASSSWDSHTEKLF
>TRBJ2-7|TRBV11-3
ASRGKQDEQY
>TRBJ1-2|TRBV11-2
ASSFMGPGYGYT
>TRBJ2-5|TRBV11-2
ASSLNREGETQY
>TRBJ2-4|TRBV10-2
ASSGAGDIQY
>TRBJ2-2|TRBV19
ASSIGGGAGDGSTGELF
>TRBJ1-2|TRBV5-1
ASSSNRADTDGYT
>TRBJ2-5|TRBV25-1
ASSETTLAGVETQY
>TRBJ1-5|TRBV4-3
ASSPSTGAFGEPQH
>TRBJ2-2|TRBV19
ASSDRGLTGELF
>TRBJ2-3|TRBV7-3
ASSSTSTDTQY
>TRBJ2-2|TRBV5-1
ASSFSGTNTGELF
>TRBJ1-1|TRBV6-4
ASSGGAEGVVF
>TRBJ2-2|TRBV11-3
ASSASGTGNSGELF
>TRBJ1-5|TRBV4-1
ASSQEGRNKVLPQH
>TRBJ2-7|TRBV11-2
ASSLGGGYEQY
>TRBJ1-6|TRBV19
ASRDYGSPLH
>TRBJ2-1|TRBV28
ASHSSYNEQF
>TRBJ1-1|TRBV19
ASSPRDINTEAF
>TRBJ2-2|TRBV5-1
ASSLGLAGGPTGELF
>TRBJ2-7|TRBV18
ASSPTGTAYEQY
>TRBJ1-6|TRBV6-5
ASSYGGSPLH
>TRBJ2-3|TRBV6-4
ASSVEFQDTQY
>TRBJ2-3|TRBV6-5
ASSSGPQY
>TRBJ1-5|TRBV11-3
AILKGCRTQH
>TRBJ1-5|TRBV14
ASSQRGGAGNQPQH
>TRBJ2-7|TRBV28
ASSRTVYEQY
>TRBJ1-1|TRBV19
ASSIVQNTEAF
>TRBJ1-1|TRBV28
ASSSGQTNTEAF
>TRBJ2-1|TRBV30
AWSRLAGGGEQF
>TRBJ2-7|TRBV27
ASSAGLTYEQY